Listed below are T cell receptor beta chains from one sample, sequenced in a study of cytomegalovirus exposure and HLA in healthy donors. The assay was immunoSEQ multiplex PCR, and TCRdb's table has in-frame clones only and misses some. Among 150,000 to 200,000 clones listed, 75% to 85% were seen once. Sequenced material: PBMCs. The receptors shown here come from a woman in her forties or fifties in good health and CMV-seronegative. CDR3s include the opening cysteine and the closing phenylalanine or tryptophan. D genes are given only for firm matches. Clone size is shown for a subset of rows, as once, few, many or a class of expanded clone.

cdr3_aa: CASSPPPAGRRMNTEAFF
cdr3_nt: TGTGCCAGCAGCCCCCCCCCGGCAGGCCGCCGCATGAACACTGAAGCTTTCTTT
j_call: TRBJ1-1
d_call: NA
v_call: TRBV11-2
clone_size: NA

cdr3_aa: CASSPDRGITGELFF
cdr3_nt: TGTGCCAGCAGTCCGGACAGGGGGATCACCGGGGAGCTGTTTTTT
j_call: TRBJ2-2
d_call: TRBD1
v_call: TRBV7-9
clone_size: few

cdr3_aa: CASSPRDREGTEAFF
cdr3_nt: TGTGCCAGCAGCCCACGGGACAGGGAAGGCACTGAAGCTTTCTTT
j_call: TRBJ1-1
d_call: TRBD1
v_call: TRBV4-2
clone_size: NA

cdr3_aa: CASSPGGTGENEQYF
cdr3_nt: TGTGCCAGCAGCCCCGGTGGAACGGGAGAGAACGAGCAGTACTTC
j_call: TRBJ2-7
d_call: NA
v_call: TRBV7-3
clone_size: NA

cdr3_aa: CASSQDRNTEAFF
cdr3_nt: TGCGCCAGCAGTCAGGACAGGAACACTGAAGCTTTCTTT
j_call: TRBJ1-1
d_call: NA
v_call: TRBV4-3
clone_size: few

cdr3_aa: CASSLCGEWGFTAKGSIGDNEQFF
cdr3_nt: TGTGCCAGCAGTTTATGTGGGGAATGGGGATTCACAGCAAAAGGTTCCATAGGGGACAATGAGCAGTTCTTC
j_call: TRBJ2-1
d_call: NA
v_call: TRBV27
clone_size: NA

cdr3_aa: CASRNLQVAYGYTF
cdr3_nt: TGTGCCAGCAGGAACCTACAGGTGGCGTATGGCTACACCTTC
j_call: TRBJ1-2
d_call: NA
v_call: TRBV6-5
clone_size: NA

cdr3_aa: CASSKVTTRGEAFF
cdr3_nt: TGTGCCAGCAGCAAAGTCACCACCAGGGGTGAAGCTTTCTTT
j_call: TRBJ1-1
d_call: NA
v_call: TRBV11-1
clone_size: NA

cdr3_aa: CASTFAGVGNQPQHF
cdr3_nt: TGTGCCAGCACCTTCGCGGGCGTAGGCAATCAGCCCCAGCATTTT
j_call: TRBJ1-5
d_call: NA
v_call: TRBV28
clone_size: once

cdr3_aa: CASSSTDRGNNQPQHF
cdr3_nt: TGTGCCAGCAGTTCCACGGACAGGGGGAACAATCAGCCCCAGCATTTT
j_call: TRBJ1-5
d_call: TRBD1
v_call: TRBV28
clone_size: once

cdr3_aa: CASSLSALAGYNEQFF
cdr3_nt: TGTGCCAGCAGCTTAAGTGCACTAGCGGGGTACAATGAGCAGTTCTTC
j_call: TRBJ2-1
d_call: TRBD2
v_call: TRBV7-3
clone_size: NA

cdr3_aa: CASSLLAGISTDTQYF
cdr3_nt: TGTGCCAGCAGTTTATTGGCGGGGATTAGCACAGATACGCAGTATTTT
j_call: TRBJ2-3
d_call: NA
v_call: TRBV27
clone_size: NA

cdr3_aa: CASSFHSGSVTDTQYF
cdr3_nt: TGTGCCAGCAGCTTCCATAGCGGGAGCGTCACAGATACGCAGTATTTT
j_call: TRBJ2-3
d_call: TRBD2
v_call: TRBV7-2
clone_size: NA

cdr3_aa: CASSLVRGSYEQYF
cdr3_nt: TGTGCCAGCAGCTTAGTCCGGGGAAGCTACGAGCAGTACTTC
j_call: TRBJ2-7
d_call: NA
v_call: TRBV7-8
clone_size: many

cdr3_aa: CASRVSAGGPKQFF
cdr3_nt: TGTGCCAGCAGGGTCTCTGCGGGAGGCCCAAAGCAGTTCTTC
j_call: TRBJ2-1
d_call: TRBD2
v_call: TRBV27
clone_size: NA

cdr3_aa: CASSEGRVNNEQFF
cdr3_nt: TGTGCCAGCAGTGAAGGCCGAGTCAACAATGAGCAGTTCTTC
j_call: TRBJ2-1
d_call: NA
v_call: TRBV2
clone_size: NA

cdr3_aa: CASSEAQGLRAFF
cdr3_nt: TGTGCCAGCAGTGAAGCGCAGGGGCTGAGGGCTTTCTTT
j_call: TRBJ1-1
d_call: NA
v_call: TRBV6-1
clone_size: few

cdr3_aa: CASLQGTANSPLHF
cdr3_nt: TGTGCCAGCTTACAGGGGACGGCTAATTCACCCCTCCACTTT
j_call: TRBJ1-6
d_call: TRBD1
v_call: TRBV18
clone_size: once

cdr3_aa: CASSLAQGGLTGNTIYF
cdr3_nt: TGTGCCAGCAGCTTAGCGCAGGGGGGCCTAACCGGAAACACCATATATTTT
j_call: TRBJ1-3
d_call: TRBD1
v_call: TRBV7-2
clone_size: NA

cdr3_aa: CSVAQDRGDYGYTF
cdr3_nt: TGCAGCGTTGCCCAGGACAGGGGGGACTATGGCTACACCTTC
j_call: TRBJ1-2
d_call: TRBD1
v_call: TRBV29-1
clone_size: once

cdr3_aa: CASGQNTLNYGYTF
cdr3_nt: TGTGCCAGCGGACAGAACACCCTGAACTATGGCTACACCTTC
j_call: TRBJ1-2
d_call: NA
v_call: TRBV7-8
clone_size: NA

cdr3_aa: CASSFPGTSGFYEQYF
cdr3_nt: TGTGCCAGCAGCTTCCCCGGGACTAGCGGGTTCTACGAGCAGTACTTC
j_call: TRBJ2-7
d_call: TRBD2
v_call: TRBV7-9
clone_size: NA

cdr3_aa: CASSLETASYEQYF
cdr3_nt: TGTGCCAGCAGCTTGGAGACAGCCTCCTACGAGCAGTACTTC
j_call: TRBJ2-7
d_call: NA
v_call: TRBV5-4
clone_size: once

cdr3_aa: CASSHDRDRVPQHF
cdr3_nt: TGTGCCAGCAGCCATGACAGGGACCGGGTGCCCCAGCATTTT
j_call: TRBJ1-5
d_call: TRBD1
v_call: TRBV5-8
clone_size: NA

cdr3_aa: CASSIGGGFGETQYF
cdr3_nt: TGTGCCAGTAGTATAGGGGGAGGGTTCGGGGAGACCCAGTACTTC
j_call: TRBJ2-5
d_call: TRBD2
v_call: TRBV19
clone_size: once

cdr3_aa: CAIGELETSGRKDEQYF
cdr3_nt: TGTGCCATCGGCGAACTGGAGACTAGCGGGAGAAAGGACGAGCAGTACTTC
j_call: TRBJ2-7
d_call: TRBD2
v_call: TRBV10-3
clone_size: NA

cdr3_aa: CASSRDSVGEAFF
cdr3_nt: TGTGCCAGCAGCCGAGACAGCGTTGGGGAAGCTTTCTTT
j_call: TRBJ1-1
d_call: NA
v_call: TRBV6-5
clone_size: few

cdr3_aa: CATSERSGGNSYNEQFF
cdr3_nt: TGTGCCACCTCAGAGAGAAGCGGGGGGAACTCCTACAATGAGCAGTTCTTC
j_call: TRBJ2-1
d_call: TRBD2
v_call: TRBV7-8
clone_size: NA

cdr3_aa: CASSPRRYLVNEQFF
cdr3_nt: TGTGCCAGCAGCCCTCGGCGGTATTTGGTCAATGAGCAGTTCTTC
j_call: TRBJ2-1
d_call: NA
v_call: TRBV9
clone_size: NA

cdr3_aa: CASSSVQGRAFF
cdr3_nt: TGCGCCAGCAGCTCAGTCCAGGGTAGAGCTTTCTTT
j_call: TRBJ1-1
d_call: NA
v_call: TRBV5-1
clone_size: NA

cdr3_aa: CASSEARGGQETQYF
cdr3_nt: TGTGCCAGCAGTGAAGCCAGGGGAGGGCAAGAGACCCAGTACTTC
j_call: TRBJ2-5
d_call: NA
v_call: TRBV6-1
clone_size: NA

cdr3_aa: CASSRDRGNSPLHF
cdr3_nt: TGTGCCAGTAGCCGCGACAGGGGAAATTCACCCCTCCACTTT
j_call: TRBJ1-6
d_call: TRBD1
v_call: TRBV19
clone_size: NA

cdr3_aa: CASNLPTGGGKTQYF
cdr3_nt: TGTGCCAGCAACCTACCGACAGGGGGCGGTAAGACCCAGTACTTC
j_call: TRBJ2-5
d_call: TRBD1
v_call: TRBV7-9
clone_size: NA

cdr3_aa: CASSGTPDRVGKKLFF
cdr3_nt: TGCGCCAGCAGCGGAACACCCGACAGGGTTGGGAAAAAACTGTTTTTT
j_call: TRBJ1-4
d_call: TRBD1
v_call: TRBV5-1
clone_size: NA

cdr3_aa: CASSLGQPQGQHF
cdr3_nt: TGTGCCAGCAGTTTAGGGCAGCCCCAGGGCCAGCATTTT
j_call: TRBJ1-5
d_call: NA
v_call: TRBV28
clone_size: NA

cdr3_aa: CASSKWDRSNQPQHF
cdr3_nt: TGTGCCAGCAGCAAGTGGGACAGGTCTAATCAGCCCCAGCATTTT
j_call: TRBJ1-5
d_call: TRBD1
v_call: TRBV7-2
clone_size: NA

cdr3_aa: CSPRAGGTDTQYF
cdr3_nt: TGCAGCCCTAGGGCGGGAGGGACAGATACGCAGTATTTT
j_call: TRBJ2-3
d_call: TRBD2
v_call: TRBV29-1
clone_size: NA

cdr3_aa: CASSLLQGRDEQFF
cdr3_nt: TGTGCCAGCAGCTTACTACAGGGGAGAGATGAGCAGTTCTTC
j_call: TRBJ2-1
d_call: TRBD1
v_call: TRBV7-2
clone_size: NA

cdr3_aa: CASSPRTSGGTDTQYF
cdr3_nt: TGTGCCAGCAGCCCCAGGACTAGCGGGGGCACAGATACGCAGTATTTT
j_call: TRBJ2-3
d_call: TRBD2
v_call: TRBV7-6
clone_size: NA

cdr3_aa: CASSWRGVTEAFF
cdr3_nt: TGTGCCAGTAGTTGGAGGGGAGTGACTGAAGCTTTCTTT
j_call: TRBJ1-1
d_call: NA
v_call: TRBV19
clone_size: NA

cdr3_aa: CASTGTLNTIYF
cdr3_nt: TGTGCCAGCACCGGGACTCTAAACACCATATATTTT
j_call: TRBJ1-3
d_call: NA
v_call: TRBV2
clone_size: few

cdr3_aa: CATMEYTGNTEAFF
cdr3_nt: TGTGCCACCATGGAGTATACAGGGAACACTGAAGCTTTCTTT
j_call: TRBJ1-1
d_call: NA
v_call: TRBV6-5
clone_size: NA

cdr3_aa: CASSVLGLRDTEAFF
cdr3_nt: TGTGCCAGCAGTGTGCTTGGCCTCCGGGACACTGAAGCTTTCTTT
j_call: TRBJ1-1
d_call: NA
v_call: TRBV2
clone_size: NA

cdr3_aa: CASSLSPGEGYGYTF
cdr3_nt: TGTGCCAGCAGCTTAAGCCCAGGGGAAGGCTATGGCTACACCTTC
j_call: TRBJ1-2
d_call: NA
v_call: TRBV7-3
clone_size: NA

cdr3_aa: CASSPLPRTPEQFF
cdr3_nt: TGTGCCAGCAGTCCTCTCCCCCGGACACCGGAGCAGTTCTTC
j_call: TRBJ2-1
d_call: NA
v_call: TRBV28
clone_size: once

cdr3_aa: CAWSVPGRGANEQYF
cdr3_nt: TGTGCCTGGAGTGTCCCGGGACGGGGGGCCAACGAGCAGTACTTC
j_call: TRBJ2-7
d_call: NA
v_call: TRBV30
clone_size: NA

cdr3_aa: CASSLTGERDTQYF
cdr3_nt: TGTGCCAGCAGTTTGACCGGGGAAAGGGATACGCAGTATTTT
j_call: TRBJ2-3
d_call: NA
v_call: TRBV28
clone_size: NA

cdr3_aa: CASSLDSLGDEQFF
cdr3_nt: TGTGCCAGCAGCTTAGATTCCCTCGGAGATGAGCAGTTCTTC
j_call: TRBJ2-1
d_call: NA
v_call: TRBV11-2
clone_size: NA

cdr3_aa: CASSLYLVVGLPVGQYF
cdr3_nt: TGTGCCAGCAGCTTATATCTCGTGGTTGGGCTGCCTGTTGGGCAGTACTTC
j_call: TRBJ2-7
d_call: NA
v_call: TRBV7-9
clone_size: NA